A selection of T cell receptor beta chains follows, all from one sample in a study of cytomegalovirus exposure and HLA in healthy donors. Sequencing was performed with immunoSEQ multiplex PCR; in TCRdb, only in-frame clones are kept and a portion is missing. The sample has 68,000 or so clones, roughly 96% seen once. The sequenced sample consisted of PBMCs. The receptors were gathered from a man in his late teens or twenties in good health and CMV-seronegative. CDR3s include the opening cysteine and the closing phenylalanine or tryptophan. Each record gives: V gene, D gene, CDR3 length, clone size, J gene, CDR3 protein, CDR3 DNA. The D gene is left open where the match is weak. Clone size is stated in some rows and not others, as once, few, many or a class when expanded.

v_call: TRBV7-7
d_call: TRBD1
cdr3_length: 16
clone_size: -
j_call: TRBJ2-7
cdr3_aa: CASSLRGQGVGYEQYF
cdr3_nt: TGTGCTAGCAGCTTAAGGGGACAGGGGGTCGGGTACGAGCAGTACTTC

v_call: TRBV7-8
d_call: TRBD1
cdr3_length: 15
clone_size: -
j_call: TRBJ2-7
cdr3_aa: CASSLPGTGAYEQYF
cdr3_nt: TGTGCCAGCAGCTTGCCCGGGACAGGGGCCTACGAGCAGTACTTC

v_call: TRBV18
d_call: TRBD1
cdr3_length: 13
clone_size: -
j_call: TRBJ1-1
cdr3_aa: CASSPDRGTEAFF
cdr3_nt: TGTGCCAGCTCTCCGGACAGGGGGACTGAAGCTTTCTTT

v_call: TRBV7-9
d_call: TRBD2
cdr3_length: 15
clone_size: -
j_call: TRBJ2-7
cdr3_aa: CASSLETSGGYEQYF
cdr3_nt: TGTGCCAGCAGCTTAGAGACTAGCGGAGGCTACGAGCAGTACTTC

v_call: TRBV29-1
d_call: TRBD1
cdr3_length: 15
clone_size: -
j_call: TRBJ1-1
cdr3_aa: CSVVGRRTGGPEAFF
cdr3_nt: TGCAGCGTTGTTGGGCGTCGGACAGGGGGACCTGAAGCTTTCTTT

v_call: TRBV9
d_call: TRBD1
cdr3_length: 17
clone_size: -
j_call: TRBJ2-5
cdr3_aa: CASSVQGTGTLKETQYF
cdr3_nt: TGTGCCAGCAGCGTACAAGGGACAGGGACCCTTAAAGAGACCCAGTACTTC

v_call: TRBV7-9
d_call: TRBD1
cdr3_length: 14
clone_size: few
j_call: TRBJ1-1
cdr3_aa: CASSPRQGDTEAFF
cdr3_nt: TGTGCCAGCAGCCCAAGACAGGGAGATACTGAAGCTTTCTTT

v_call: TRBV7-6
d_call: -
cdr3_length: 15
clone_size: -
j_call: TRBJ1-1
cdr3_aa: CASSLVSRGNTEAFF
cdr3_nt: TGTGCCAGCAGCTTAGTGTCCCGGGGGAACACTGAAGCTTTCTTT

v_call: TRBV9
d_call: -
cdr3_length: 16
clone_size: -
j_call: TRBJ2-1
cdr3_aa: CASSAWGASGADEQFF
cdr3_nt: TGTGCCAGCAGCGCTTGGGGGGCTAGCGGAGCCGATGAGCAGTTCTTC

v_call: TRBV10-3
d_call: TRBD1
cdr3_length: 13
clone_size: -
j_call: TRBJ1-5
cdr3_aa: CAISATGSQPQHF
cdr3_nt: TGTGCCATCAGCGCGACAGGGAGTCAGCCCCAGCATTTT

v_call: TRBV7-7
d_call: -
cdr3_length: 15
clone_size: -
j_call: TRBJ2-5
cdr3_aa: CASSPGRTAQETQYF
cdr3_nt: TGTGCTAGCAGCCCCGGTCGGACAGCCCAAGAGACCCAGTACTTC

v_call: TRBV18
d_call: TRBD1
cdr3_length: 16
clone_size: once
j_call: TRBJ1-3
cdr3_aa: CASSPPSGTGGNTIYF
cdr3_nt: TGTGCCAGCTCACCACCATCCGGGACAGGGGGAAACACCATATATTTT

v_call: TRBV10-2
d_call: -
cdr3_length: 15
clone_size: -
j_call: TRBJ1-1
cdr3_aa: CASSDPQGIRTEAFF
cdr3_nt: TGCGCCAGCAGTGACCCCCAGGGGATTCGGACTGAAGCTTTCTTT

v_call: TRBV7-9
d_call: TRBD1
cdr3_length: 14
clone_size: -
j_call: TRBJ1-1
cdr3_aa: CASSSGQKNTEAFF
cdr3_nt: TGTGCCAGCAGCTCGGGACAGAAGAACACTGAAGCTTTCTTT

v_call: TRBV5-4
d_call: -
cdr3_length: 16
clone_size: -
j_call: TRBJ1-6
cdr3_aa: CASSLIQGFDNSPLHF
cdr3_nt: TGTGCCAGCAGCCTTATACAGGGTTTCGATAATTCACCCCTCCACTTT

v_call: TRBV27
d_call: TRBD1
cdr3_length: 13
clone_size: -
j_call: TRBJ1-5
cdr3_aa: CASSRQGSQPQHF
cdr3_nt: TGTGCCAGCAGCCGACAGGGAAGTCAGCCCCAGCATTTT

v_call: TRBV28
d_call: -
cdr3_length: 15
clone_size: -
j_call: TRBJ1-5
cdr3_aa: CASSLNQGTNQPQHF
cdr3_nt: TGTGCCAGCAGTTTAAACCAGGGGACCAATCAGCCCCAGCATTTT

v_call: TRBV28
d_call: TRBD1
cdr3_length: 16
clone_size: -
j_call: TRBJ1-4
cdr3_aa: CASSSTFRGTNEKLFF
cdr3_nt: TGTGCCAGCAGTTCTACCTTCAGGGGGACTAATGAAAAACTGTTTTTT

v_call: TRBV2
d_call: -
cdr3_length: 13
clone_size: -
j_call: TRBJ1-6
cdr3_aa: CASSETPVSPLHF
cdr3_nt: TGTGCCAGCAGTGAGACACCGGTCTCACCCCTCCACTTT

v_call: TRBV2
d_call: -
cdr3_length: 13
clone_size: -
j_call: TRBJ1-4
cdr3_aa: CASSDRVDEKLFF
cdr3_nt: TGTGCCAGCAGTGACAGGGTGGATGAAAAACTGTTTTTT